Described below is a single T cell receptor beta chain sequence and its context. What it recognizes is unknown. The data derive from a study of early T cells in non-severe SARS-CoV-2 infection. Study-wide results and caveats: Anti-spike CD8 specificities were favored by VDJdb matching, whose results missed private and CD4 specificities.

Each CDR3 protein gets one entry after TCRdb re-called the 5' RACE reads with MiXCR. The table includes about 37,000 distinct CDR3 sequences, around 6.1% detected once. The receptor comes from an adult who was a healthcare worker with PCR-confirmed SARS-CoV-2 infection or an uninfected control (not recorded which). Material for sequencing was whole blood.

As DNA, the CDR3 is TGCAGCGTCTTCCAGGATACGCAGTATTTT. It translates to CSVFQDTQYF. The gene calls are TRBV29-1 and TRBJ2-3, with D unresolved. Germline loops: CDR1 SQVTM, CDR2 ANQGSEA. The V gene lost 6 bases and the J gene lost 6 bases, with 7 bases spanning the gap. The CDR3 is 10 amino acids.